This TCR beta chain was sequenced during a study of cytotoxic CD8 clonotypes in ibrutinib-treated CLL. Across the whole study: Among the patients, 10 to 11 presented as relapsed/refractory and about 14 as treatment-naive; approximately 17 showed unmutated IGHV. Findings of the study overall: Clonality rose at ibrutinib response, held steady in sustained remission, and fell toward baseline at progression.

Regarding this clone: The antigen is undetermined.

Using immunoSEQ multiplex PCR, the repertoire was profiled, and TCRdb retains in-frame clones only, with some absent. The sample has around 310,000 clones, roughly 79% seen once. The receptor's source is a human donor with chronic lymphocytic leukemia. This material consisted of PBMCs, taken before ibrutinib treatment.

CDR3 bases: TGTGCCAGCAGAACCGGACAGTTTTTTGATACGCAGTATTTT. Protein product: CASRTGQFFDTQYF. The V and J genes are TRBV27 and TRBJ2-3; maybe TRBD1 (6 bases). The ends were cut back, 6 bases at V and 6 bases at J, with 16 bases in the middle. The CDR3 length is 14 residues. The germline V gene has CDR1 MNHEY and CDR2 SMNVEV (reference sequence).